The clone carrying this T cell receptor beta chain was observed at least ten times. V shed 2 bases, J shed 7 bases, and the junction held 8 bases outside the gene matches. This CDR3 comprises 15 residues. Germline-derived CDR1 and CDR2 are SGHVS and FNYEAQ. The data were taken from a study of shared clonotypes between healthy human individuals. Sequenced by immunoSEQ multiplex PCR; TCRdb stores in-frame clones only, minus some. The data contain roughly 720,000 clones, 90% of them singletons. The sequencing input was memory CD8+ T cells from PBMCs. Subset indicated: CD45RO+ cells pooled with CCR7-negative TemRA cells. The rearrangement uses TRBV7-6 and TRBJ2-7, with 10 bases fitting TRBD2. This clonotype originated in a young man in good health. Some clones in this sample may be carry-over from other donors' samples. CDR3 nucleotides: TGTGCCAGCAGCTTATCGTCTAGCGGGAGAGAAGAGCAGTACTTC. Translated, it gives CASSLSSSGREEQYF. The complete variable domain, with remaining parts taken from reference TRBV7-6 and TRBJ2-7, reads GAGVSQSPRYKVTKRGQDVALRCDPISGHVSLYWYRQALGQGPEFLTYFNYEAQQDKSGLPNDRFSAERPEGSISTLTIQRTEQRDSAMYRCASSLSSSGREEQYFGPGTRLTVT.